This paragraph reports one TCR beta chain. V was clipped by 5 bases and J by 0 bases; unmatched bases: 7. CDR3 size: 16 residues. The germline gives CDR1 SGHVS, CDR2 FQNEAQ. Here immunoSEQ multiplex PCR was the method, and the copy in TCRdb shows in-frame clones only, minus some. The table has about 160,000 clones, 84% seen once. This entry comes from a study of cytotoxic CD8 clonotypes in ibrutinib-treated CLL. The receptor was derived from a human donor with chronic lymphocytic leukemia. The chain joins TRBV7-8 to TRBJ2-1, with 7 nucleotides matching TRBD1. The sequencing used PBMCs, collected after 24 months of ibrutinib treatment. The CDR3 spells CASSRDRPVSYNEQFF. The CDR3 region has the DNA TGTGCCAGCAGCCGGGACAGACCCGTCTCCTACAATGAGCAGTTCTTC.